A single sample gave rise to the 19 T cell receptor beta chains below, sequenced in a study of vaccination and CD4 T cells after COVID-19. Treatment of the sample: 10-day PBMC culture with coronavirus spike peptide pools or control peptides (ViraFEST assay). The collection of CD4+ T cells from the unexposed donor took place before the COVID-19 pandemic (2011-2018). Cultured CD4+ T-cell DNA underwent Oncomine TCR Beta short-read sequencing. MiXCR, run by TCRdb on the PCR reads, gives a single entry per CDR3 protein. Of about 6,600 distinct CDR3 sequences detected, roughly 29% appear once; the ten largest clones hold approximately 33%. Their specific antigens are unknown. The sample comprised CD4+ T cells from blood, cultured in vitro. The receptors here all came from a human donor in good health.

This clonotype was seen a few times. V gene TRBV11-2 combines with J gene TRBJ1-6; TRBD1 is a possible D gene (6 bases). CDR3 length equals 14 residues. Germline CDR1 is SGHAT and CDR2 is FQNNGV. The germline V and J ends were trimmed by 5 bases and 7 bases, with 12 bases remaining between them. The DNA of the CDR3 is TGTGCCAGCAGCCCCTCAGGGGTCAATTCACCCCTCCACTTT. Encoded protein: CASSPSGVNSPLHF.

The rearrangement joins TRBV10-3 to TRBJ1-1; the match to TRBD1 covers 7 bases. Germline lookup yields CDR1 ENHRY and CDR2 SYGVKD. The CDR3 loop spans 14 amino acids. Trimming at V came to 2 bases and at J to 6 bases, leaving 6 bases not matched to a gene. The CDR3: CAISEVQGYAEAFF. DNA for the CDR3: TGTGCCATCAGTGAGGTACAGGGGTACGCTGAAGCTTTCTTT.

This clonotype was seen only once. V and J are TRBV5-1 and TRBJ2-2; D gene unclear. The length of the CDR3 is 15 residues. Germline-derived CDR1 and CDR2 are SGHRS and YFSETQ. Trimming removed 4 bases from V and 0 bases from J, with 10 bases in between. CDR3 sequence reads: CASSPRTANTGELFF. For the CDR3, the DNA is TGCGCCAGCAGCCCGCGGACCGCGAACACCGGGGAGCTGTTTTTT.

The chain couples TRBV15 to TRBJ2-3; D call uncertain. The CDR3 is made up of 17 amino acids. The ends were cut back, 0 bases at V and 2 bases at J, with 15 bases in the middle. Germline V gene lookup returns CDR1 LNHNV and CDR2 YYDKDF (reference sequence). The CDR3 spells CATSRESVGSPTDTQYF. CDR3 DNA sequence: TGTGCCACCAGCAGAGAAAGTGTGGGTAGCCCCACAGATACGCAGTATTTT.

This clonotype was detected only a few times. This chain joins TRBV5-4 and TRBJ2-3; TRBD2 agrees at 10 bases. The V gene's germline CDR1 is SGHNT and CDR2 YYREEE (reference sequence). Trimming cost V 7 bases and J 2 bases; bases outside gene matches: 4. This CDR3 comprises 14 residues. Written as DNA, the CDR3 is TGTGCCAGCCAACTAGCGGGGCCCACAGATACGCAGTATTTT. Protein product: CASQLAGPTDTQYF.

This clonotype was detected only once. This rearrangement joins TRBV11-2 to TRBJ2-5; D might be TRBD2 (6 bases). V lost 2 bases, J lost 4 bases, and 14 bases lay in between. CDR1 is SGHAT, CDR2 FQNNGV, per germline. The CDR3 contains 15 residues. CDR3 sequence: CASSLYMVGGETQYF. Here the CDR3 DNA reads TGTGCCAGCAGCTTATACATGGTGGGAGGAGAGACCCAGTACTTC. The complete variable domain, with remaining parts taken from reference TRBV11-2 and TRBJ2-5, reads EAGVAQSPRYKIIEKRQSVAFWCNPISGHATLYWYQQILGQGPKLLIQFQNNGVVDDSQLPKDRFSAERLKGVDSTLKIQPAKLEDSAVYLCASSLYMVGGETQYFGPGTRLLVL.

This chain joins TRBV7-6 and TRBJ1-3; unclear D gene. The CDR3 is 14 residues long. The V end lost 1 base, the J end lost 4 bases, and 8 bases lay between the germline ends. Germline CDR1 reads SGHVS; CDR2 reads FNYEAQ. CDR3 region: CASSLGPLGNTIYF. The DNA for the CDR3 is TGTGCCAGCAGCTTAGGTCCATTAGGAAACACCATATATTTT.

The J gene is TRBJ2-3, the V gene TRBV20-1; D is possibly TRBD2 (7 bases). V was cut by 7 bases and J by 4 bases, with 24 bases left in between. The CDR3 contains 16 residues. Germline V gives CDR1 DFQATT, CDR2 SNEGSKA (reference sequence). The CDR3 is CSVSTFGGGAPDTQYF. CDR3 DNA: TGCAGTGTTAGTACTTTTGGGGGGGGGGCCCCAGATACGCAGTATTTT.

The V gene is TRBV2, the J gene TRBJ2-5; unclear D gene. This CDR3 spans 12 amino acids. The germline V gene has CDR1 SNHLY and CDR2 FYNNEI. The germline V and J ends were trimmed by 7 bases and 5 bases, with 11 bases remaining between them. CDR3 in DNA: TGTGCCAGCAATACCGAAGGGGAGACCCAGTACTTC. Translated: CASNTEGETQYF. Looking up the rest from reference TRBV2 and TRBJ2-5 gives the full variable domain: EPEVTQTPSHQVTQMGQEVILRCVPISNHLYFYWYRQILGQKVEFLVSFYNNEISEKSEIFDDQFSVERPDGSNFTLKIRSTKLEDSAMYFCASNTEGETQYFGPGTRLLVL.

This clonotype was counted between two and nine times. The rearrangement uses TRBV6-2 or TRBV6-3 and TRBJ2-1, with D hard to call. The V and J ends lost 6 bases and 12 bases respectively, with 12 bases between them. Germline V gene lookup returns CDR1 MNHEY and CDR2 SVGEGT. This CDR3 has 11 residues. The CDR3 sequence: CASRLSLRQFF. The CDR3 DNA follows: TGTGCCAGCAGACTTTCCTTAAGGCAGTTCTTC.

In this sample, this clonotype turned up a few times. The chain uses TRBV11-2 and TRBJ2-7; 8 bases agree with TRBD1. V lost 5 bases and J lost 5; bases outside the gene matches: 5. This CDR3 comprises 13 residues. Germline V gives CDR1 SGHAT, CDR2 FQNNGV. In nucleotides, the CDR3 is TGTGCCAGCAGCCAGACAGGGGCCCACGAGCAGTACTTC. Its protein is CASSQTGAHEQYF.

This chain uses TRBV10-3 with TRBJ2-7, with D uncertain. The CDR3 loop spans 13 amino acids. Germline CDR1 ENHRY, CDR2 SYGVKD. Deletions cut 10 bases from V and 1 base from J, with 14 bases between. The CDR3, as DNA: TGTGCCACCACCTTTTACCTGTCCTACGAGCAGTACTTC. It translates to CATTFYLSYEQYF.

This clonotype was detected a few times. The V gene is TRBV6-5, the J gene TRBJ1-1; 9 bases map to TRBD1. The germline gives CDR1 MNHEY, CDR2 SVGAGI. The CDR3 spans 18 residues. V shed 2 bases, J shed 2 bases, and the junction held 12 bases outside the gene matches. In DNA, the CDR3 is TGTGCCAGCAGTTACGGGACCGGGACAGGGTCGTTTAACACTGAAGCTTTCTTT. This translates into CASSYGTGTGSFNTEAFF.

CDR3 sequence (DNA): TGTGCCAGCAGTCGCGGACAGGGCTACACCTTC. Its translation: CASSRGQGYTF. The rearrangement joins TRBV12-3 or TRBV12-4 to TRBJ1-2; TRBD1 is a possible D gene (6 bases). Trimming stripped 5 bases from V and 8 bases from J, with 9 bases between. This CDR3 has 11 residues.

The chain combines TRBV12-3 or TRBV12-4 with TRBJ1-2, with D uncertain. Trimming removed 1 base from V and 5 bases from J, with 5 bases in between. The CDR3 runs to 12 residues. As DNA, the CDR3 is TGTGCCAGCAGTTTAGAAGGGTATGGCTACACCTTC. Amino acids: CASSLEGYGYTF.

This sequence joins TRBV11-3 and TRBJ2-3; unclear D gene. V dropped 6 bases and J dropped 0 bases, with 4 bases sitting between them. The CDR3 has 12 residues. In germline, CDR1 is SGHNT, CDR2 YENEEA. The CDR3: CASSRSTDTQYF. The CDR3 DNA reads TGTGCCAGCAGTCGTAGCACAGATACGCAGTATTTT.

The genes are TRBV6-2 or TRBV6-3 and TRBJ2-2, with TRBD2 matching 12 bases. CDR1 is MNHEY, CDR2 SVGEGT, per germline. J gave up 7 bases and V 0 bases, and 6 bases lay outside the gene matches. The CDR3 spans 17 residues. CDR3 in amino acids: CASSYSTSGSRGGELFF. CDR3 nucleotides: TGTGCCAGCAGTTACTCGACTAGCGGGAGTAGAGGCGGGGAGCTGTTTTTT.

V usage is TRBV6-1 and J usage is TRBJ2-3, with a tentative D call TRBD1 (6 bases). The CDR3 runs to 13 residues. V lost 5 bases and J 2 bases, leaving 8 bases between the germline ends. From germline, CDR1 is MNHNS and CDR2 SASEGT. CDR3 loop: CASSRQVTDTQYF. The CDR3 DNA reads as TGTGCCAGCAGTCGACAGGTCACAGATACGCAGTATTTT.

The chain carries TRBV5-1 and TRBJ1-1; 7 bases match TRBD1. The J segment lost 0 bases and the V segment lost 7 bases, leaving 6 bases of the junction unmatched. The CDR3 spans 14 residues. Germline lookup yields CDR1 SGHRS and CDR2 YFSETQ. The CDR3 nucleotides are TGCGCCAGCCGGGGACAGAATCTGAACACTGAAGCTTTCTTT. Protein product: CASRGQNLNTEAFF.